This T cell receptor (beta chain) was identified during a study of shared clonotypes between healthy human individuals. General study results and limits: The low donor count limited represented genetic and exposure-history diversity. The researchers took only blood, and tissue repertoires probably look different. Non-shared clonotypes showed lower generation probabilities than clonotypes common to all four donors.

V gave up 0 bases and J gave up 0 bases, with 7 bases separating them. This CDR3 has 15 amino acids. Germline CDR1 SGHRS, CDR2 YFSETQ. Division of CD4+ cells produced a CD45RA+ naive subset and a CD45RA-negative memory subset. For this clone: Antigen unknown.

Data came from immunoSEQ multiplex PCR; TCRdb stores just in-frame clones and leaves some out. The data contain about 2 million clones, 90% to 95% of them singletons. The J gene is TRBJ2-1, the V gene TRBV5-1; the D is unclear. The clonotype comes from a man aged 18 to 30 in good health. Sequencing was done on a sample of naive CD4+ T cells sorted from blood. Noted subset: CD45RA+ positively selected. CDR3 loop: CASSLEGLSYNEQFF. CDR3 DNA: TGCGCCAGCAGCTTGGAAGGCCTCTCCTACAATGAGCAGTTCTTC.